This entry features one T cell receptor beta chain sequence. The antigen is undetermined. This sample stems from a study of a mutant IDH1 vaccine in newly diagnosed glioma. Across the study: It was radiotherapy, temozolomide, or both that patients received previously, with most receiving both.

As to time point: baseline, week 1 (first vaccination visit). Stated treatment: pre-vaccination baseline after standard-of-care therapy. New WHO grade 3 or 4 astrocytomas that were IDH1-mutant and ATRX-lost occurred in the donors. With V trimmed by 3 bases and J by 2 bases, 2 bases remained unmatched. Germline V gene data show CDR1 as MNHNS and CDR2 as SASEGT. This CDR3 is 14 amino acids long. General study points: Overall, just under 95% of patients had vaccine-induced immune responses.

TCRdb's copy holds only in-frame clones and misses some; the assay was immunoSEQ multiplex PCR. In the table there are roughly 70,000 clones, about four fifths of which are singletons. This TCR came from a woman aged 18-29 years with glioma. Some clones in this sample may be carry-over from other donors' samples. V and J are TRBV6-1 and TRBJ2-7; the match to TRBD1 covers 9 bases. Specimen: peripheral blood mononuclear cells (PBMCs), collected from a glioma patient treated with radiotherapy, temozolomide or both. CDR3 DNA sequence: TGTGCCAGCAGTGAGGGGACAGGGCCCTACGAGCAGTACTTC. Encoded protein: CASSEGTGPYEQYF.